This T cell receptor (beta chain) emerged from a study of blood T cell repertoires in COVID-19. Generated by immunoSEQ multiplex PCR, the TCRdb table keeps only in-frame clones and is missing some. The table includes roughly 200,000 clones, about 83% detected once. The V gene lost 2 bases and the J gene lost 1 base, with 8 bases spanning the gap. The germline gives CDR1 LGHDT, CDR2 YNNKEL (reference sequence). The CDR3 extends over 14 amino acids. What was sequenced was PBMCs or T cells enriched from blood (not recorded which). The chain links TRBV3-1 (or the pseudogene TRBV3-2) to TRBJ2-5; D uncertain. This TCR came from a woman between 45 and 65 years old who had been exposed to COVID-19. CDR3 in amino acids: CASSQFRVQETQYF. In DNA, the CDR3 is TGTGCCAGCAGCCAATTCCGGGTCCAAGAGACCCAGTACTTC.